These 17 T cell receptor beta chains came from one sample sequenced in a study of cytomegalovirus exposure and HLA in healthy donors. Assay used: immunoSEQ multiplex PCR; TCRdb lists only in-frame clones, some missing. The table shows approximately 220,000 clones, with about 86% occurring only once. The sequenced sample was PBMCs. The receptors shown here come from a man younger than 30 in good health and CMV-seronegative.

This clone has only a few counts. This sequence joins TRBV28 and TRBJ2-7; 11 positions agree with TRBD1. The CDR3 spans 14 residues. Germline CDR1 is MDHEN and CDR2 is SYDVKM. Trimming removed 6 bases from V and 6 bases from J; junction bases left unmatched: 7. The CDR3 reads CASSYGTGGGEQYF. The CDR3 region has the DNA TGTGCCAGCAGCTACGGGACAGGGGGAGGCGAGCAGTACTTC. The whole variable domain, filled in from reference TRBV28 and TRBJ2-7, reads DVKVTQSSRYLVKRTGEKVFLECVQDMDHENMFWYRQDPGLGLRLIYFSYDVKMKEKGDIPEGYSVSREKKERFSLILESASTNQTSMYLCASSYGTGGGEQYFGPGTRLTVT.

The gene calls are TRBV4-1 and TRBJ2-2; a possible D gene is TRBD2 (5 bases). The V and J ends lost 2 bases and 7 bases respectively, with 11 bases between them. CDR1 is MGHRA and CDR2 is YSYEKL in the germline V gene. There are 14 residues in the CDR3. CDR3 region: CASSQYFGDGELFF. Written as DNA, the CDR3 is TGCGCCAGCAGCCAATATTTCGGGGACGGGGAGCTGTTTTTT.

The J gene is TRBJ2-7, the V gene TRBV6-5, with unresolved D. This CDR3 is built from 16 residues. Per the germline V gene, CDR1 is MNHEY and CDR2 is SVGAGI. V lost 4 bases and J lost 0, with 16 bases in between. The CDR3 protein is CASSSTNWASSYEQYF. The CDR3, as DNA: TGTGCCAGCAGTTCAACAAATTGGGCGAGCTCCTACGAGCAGTACTTC.

The rearrangement joins TRBV5-1 to TRBJ2-2, with D possibly being TRBD2 (6 bases). From germline, CDR1 is SGHRS and CDR2 YFSETQ. V lost 5 bases and J 4 bases, leaving 15 bases between the germline ends. There are 15 residues in the CDR3. The CDR3 loop reads CASRSEGAGTGELFF. DNA for the CDR3: TGCGCCAGCAGGTCCGAGGGAGCGGGCACCGGGGAGCTGTTTTTT.

The V and J genes are TRBV9 and TRBJ2-1; 14 positions agree with TRBD2. From germline, CDR1 is SGDLS and CDR2 YYNGEE. The ends lost 4 bases at V and 0 bases at J; junction bases unmatched: 6. The CDR3 length is 18 residues. The chain's CDR3 is CASSPGTSGGSSYNEQFF. The CDR3 DNA reads TGTGCCAGCAGCCCGGGGACTAGCGGGGGCAGCTCCTACAATGAGCAGTTCTTC.

The V gene is TRBV9, the J gene TRBJ2-2, with 7 bases identical to TRBD1. V lost 0 bases and J lost 5; bases outside the gene matches: 1. The germline V gene encodes CDR1 SGDLS and CDR2 YYNGEE. There are 14 residues in the CDR3. The CDR3 coding sequence is TGTGCCAGCAGCGTAGGACAGGGAACCGGGGAGCTGTTTTTT. The encoded protein is CASSVGQGTGELFF.

The chain joins TRBV6-1 to TRBJ1-5, with D perhaps TRBD1 (6 bases). V lost 7 bases and J lost 4, with 8 bases in between. Germline values: CDR1 MNHNS, CDR2 SASEGT. CDR3 length: 12 amino acids. The CDR3 spells CASITGNQPQHF. As DNA, the CDR3 is TGTGCCAGCATAACAGGGAATCAGCCCCAGCATTTT.

The count of this clone is one. J is TRBJ2-1 and V is TRBV18; D is possibly TRBD2 (6 bases). CDR3 length equals 14 residues. The V end was cut by 5 bases, the J end by 6 bases, with 14 bases between. In germline, CDR1 is KGHSH, CDR2 LQKENI. This chain's CDR3 is CASSSGGTLNEQFF. The DNA of the CDR3 is TGTGCCAGCTCATCGGGCGGGACCCTCAATGAGCAGTTCTTC. Together with reference TRBV18 and TRBJ2-1, the CDR3 gives the full variable domain: NAGVMQNPRHLVRRRGQEARLRCSPMKGHSHVYWYRQLPEEGLKFMVYLQKENIIDESGMPKERFSAEFPKEGPSILRIQQVVRGDSAAYFCASSSGGTLNEQFFGPGTRLTVL.

The chain employs TRBV28 and TRBJ1-1, with TRBD1 identical over 7 bases. Germline V gene sequence: CDR1 MDHEN, CDR2 SYDVKM. J was trimmed by 5 bases and V by 3 bases; bases with no gene match: 9. The CDR3 is made up of 15 amino acids. The CDR3 protein is CASSFPLRQGTEAFF. CDR3 bases: TGTGCCAGCAGTTTTCCCTTGAGACAGGGAACTGAAGCTTTCTTT.

The rearrangement uses TRBV30 and TRBJ1-2, with TRBD1 identical over 7 bases. Germline CDR1 GTSNPN, CDR2 SVGIG (reference sequence). Germline trimming cut 5 bases from V and 7 bases from J; bases unmatched to any gene: 16. The CDR3 has 15 amino acids. This CDR3 is CAWDRDSTSRGGYTF. For the CDR3, the DNA is TGTGCCTGGGACCGGGACAGCACTTCACGAGGTGGCTACACCTTC.

This clone is a singleton in its sample. The chain links TRBV2 to TRBJ1-2; 8 nucleotides align to TRBD1. J lost 8 bases, V lost 3 bases, and 5 bases had no gene match. Germline V gene sequence: CDR1 SNHLY, CDR2 FYNNEI. The CDR3 extends over 13 amino acids. In DNA, the CDR3 is TGTGCCAGCAGTGACAGGGGGCTTTTAGGCTACACCTTC. It is translated as CASSDRGLLGYTF.

V gene TRBV9 combines with J gene TRBJ2-5; D unclear. The CDR3 is 13 residues long. The V gene lost 2 bases and the J gene lost 1 base, with 6 bases spanning the gap. Germline CDR1 and CDR2: SGDLS and YYNGEE. The chain's CDR3 is CASSVIPQETQYF. For the CDR3, the DNA is TGTGCCAGCAGCGTTATCCCCCAAGAGACCCAGTACTTC. The variable domain in full, completed from reference TRBV9 and TRBJ2-5, reads DSGVTQTPKHLITATGQRVTLRCSPRSGDLSVYWYQQSLDQGLQFLIQYYNGEERAKGNILERFSAQQFPDLHSELNLSSLELGDSALYFCASSVIPQETQYFGPGTRLLVL.

This clone has just one count. This chain links TRBV5-4 with TRBJ2-7; D might be TRBD2 (5 bases). The CDR3 is 15 amino acids. The germline V gene encodes CDR1 SGHNT and CDR2 YYREEE (reference sequence). V lost 3 bases and J lost 1, with 14 bases in between. CDR3 protein: CASSSDLPGSYEQYF. CDR3 nucleotide sequence: TGTGCCAGCAGCTCAGACCTCCCGGGGTCCTACGAGCAGTACTTC.

This clone occurred once. The chain combines TRBV2 with TRBJ2-2; TRBD2 agrees at 8 bases. The CDR3 has 14 amino acids. The V gene's germline CDR1 is SNHLY and CDR2 FYNNEI. The trim removed 7 bases at V and 5 bases at J, leaving 6 bases unmatched. The CDR3 here is CASKGGGTTGELFF. CDR3 nucleotides: TGTGCCAGCAAGGGCGGGGGGACAACCGGGGAGCTGTTTTTT.

The V call is TRBV27, the J call TRBJ1-1; 7 bases map to TRBD1. The CDR3 totals 13 residues. Germline assignment: CDR1 MNHEY and CDR2 SMNVEV (reference sequence). V dropped 1 base and J dropped 9; count of bases not matched to a gene: 5. The CDR3 bases are TGTGCCAGCAGTTTATTAATACAGGGGAAAGCTTTCTTT. Translation: CASSLLIQGKAFF.

CDR3 bases: TGTGCCAGCAGTCCAGGGACAGGGGGTGAGACCCAGTACTTC. Translating it yields CASSPGTGGETQYF. The chain joins TRBV11-2 to TRBJ2-5; 11 nucleotides match TRBD1. Per the germline V gene, CDR1 is SGHAT and CDR2 is FQNNGV. V was pared by 6 bases and J by 5 bases, with 5 bases of the junction left unmatched. The CDR3 runs 14 residues.

V and J are TRBV5-5 and TRBJ1-6; D call uncertain. The length of the CDR3 is 16 residues. V lost 1 base to trimming and J lost 3 bases, with 11 bases between them. CDR1 SGHKS and CDR2 YYEKEE come from the germline V gene (reference sequence). Here the CDR3 reads CASSLLQFSYNSPLHF. CDR3 in DNA: TGTGCCAGCAGCTTGTTGCAGTTCAGCTATAATTCACCCCTCCACTTT.